What follows are 24 T cell receptor beta chains derived from one specimen sequenced in a study of CD8 T cells in ankylosing spondylitis. TCRdb independently ran MiXCR on the 5' RACE reads; one entry per CDR3 protein. The table has roughly 120,000 distinct CDR3 sequences, approximately 13% seen once. The sequencing input was blood, either unsorted or a sorted T cell fraction (not recorded which). The source is a female donor with ankylosing spondylitis or in good health (not recorded which).

This clonotype has more than one count but fewer than ten. DNA for the CDR3: TGTGCCAGCAGTCTCCGGCAGGACCACGGCTACACCTTC. Protein sequence: CASSLRQDHGYTF. The V gene is TRBV6-1, the J gene TRBJ1-2; D uncertain. Deletions cut 5 bases from V and 8 bases from J, with 15 bases between. CDR1 MNHNS and CDR2 SASEGT come from the germline V gene. The CDR3 spans 13 residues.

This chain joins TRBV12-3 or TRBV12-4 and TRBJ1-5; the match to TRBD1 covers 10 bases. J gave up 5 bases and V 6 bases, and 7 bases lay outside the gene matches. CDR3 length: 15 amino acids. The CDR3 sequence is CASSRGQGWDQPQHF. The CDR3 DNA is TGTGCCAGCAGCAGGGGACAGGGGTGGGATCAGCCCCAGCATTTT.

This clonotype has a count of ten or more. The chain links TRBV20-1 to TRBJ2-3, with D maybe TRBD2 (5 bases). This CDR3 contains 12 residues. The germline CDR1 and CDR2 sequences are DFQATT and SNEGSKA (reference sequence). V was shortened by 3 bases and J by 3 bases, with 7 bases between the two germline ends. CDR3 DNA sequence: TGCAGTGCTAGTGAGGGAACAGATACGCAGTATTTT. It yields the protein CSASEGTDTQYF.

The CDR3 DNA reads TGCGCCAGCAGCTTAGAGCGTAGGTCCTACAATGAGCAGTTCTTC. It is translated as CASSLERRSYNEQFF. V is TRBV5-1 and J is TRBJ2-1; D gene uncertain. The CDR3 spans 15 residues. The V and J ends lost 2 bases and 1 base respectively, with 10 bases between them. CDR1 SGHRS and CDR2 YFSETQ come from the germline V gene.

The CDR3 reads CASSPGPTVGPQHF. The CDR3 DNA is TGTGCCAGCTCACCCGGACCGACGGTGGGGCCCCAGCATTTT. The chain couples TRBV18 to TRBJ1-5; D unresolved. Per germline, CDR1 KGHSH and CDR2 LQKENI. The CDR3 consists of 14 residues. V was pared by 3 bases and J by 9 bases, with 15 bases between.

This clonotype was seen a handful of times. The V call is TRBV4-2, the J call TRBJ2-1; D gene ambiguous. Deletions cut 0 bases from V and 0 bases from J, with 12 bases between. The CDR3 runs 17 residues. From germline, CDR1 is LGHNA and CDR2 YNFKEQ. The CDR3 reads CASSQDVDLDSYNEQFF. The CDR3 DNA follows: TGTGCCAGCAGCCAAGATGTGGACCTAGACTCCTACAATGAGCAGTTCTTC.

The chain joins TRBV5-6 to TRBJ2-5; no clear D gene. The V and J ends lost 2 bases and 4 bases respectively, with 9 bases between them. The length of the CDR3 is 13 residues. Germline CDR1 and CDR2: SGHDT and YYEEEE. Here the CDR3 reads CASSFGSRETQYF. In nucleotides, the CDR3 is TGTGCCAGCAGCTTCGGGTCCCGAGAGACCCAGTACTTC.

This clonotype occurred many times. The CDR3 DNA is TGTGCCATCAGTGAGTCGATGGGACCCTACGAGCAGTACTTC. Translating it yields CAISESMGPYEQYF. V and J are TRBV10-3 and TRBJ2-7, with D possibly being TRBD1 or TRBD2 (5 bases each). Germline CDR1 and CDR2: ENHRY and SYGVKD. Trimming stripped 0 bases from V and 2 bases from J, with 8 bases between. CDR3 length: 14 amino acids.

This chain joins TRBV29-1 and TRBJ1-5; no definite D call. Germline V gives CDR1 SQVTM, CDR2 ANQGSEA. V shed 4 bases and J shed 3 bases, with 10 bases lying between them. CDR3 size: 13 residues. The DNA of the CDR3 is TGCAGCGTTGTTGACGGTTACAATCAGCCCCAGCATTTT. This encodes CSVVDGYNQPQHF.

The gene calls are TRBV18 and TRBJ1-1; the match to TRBD1 covers 8 bases. Trimming removed 2 bases from V and 0 bases from J; junction bases left unmatched: 5. Per the germline V gene, CDR1 is KGHSH and CDR2 is LQKENI. The CDR3 length is 16 residues. The CDR3: CASSPSRTGLNTEAFF. The CDR3 DNA reads TGTGCCAGCTCACCATCCCGGACAGGGTTGAACACTGAAGCTTTCTTT. The full variable domain, rest sourced from reference TRBV18 and TRBJ1-1, is NAGVMQNPRHLVRRRGQEARLRCSPMKGHSHVYWYRQLPEEGLKFMVYLQKENIIDESGMPKERFSAEFPKEGPSILRIQQVVRGDSAAYFCASSPSRTGLNTEAFFGQGTRLTVV.

The J gene is TRBJ2-3, the V gene TRBV19; 10 bases match TRBD2. The germline gives CDR1 LNHDA, CDR2 SQIVND (reference sequence). The CDR3 is made up of 15 amino acids. The junction had 3 bases not matched to a gene; V was cut back by 5 bases and J by 1 base. In DNA, the CDR3 is TGTGCCAGTAGTTCTAGCGGGGGTCGCACAGATACGCAGTATTTT. Residues: CASSSSGGRTDTQYF.

This clonotype was detected a few times. The V call is TRBV9, the J call TRBJ2-7; D unresolved. This CDR3 has 18 residues. V dropped 0 bases and J dropped 3 bases, with 22 bases sitting between them. Germline CDR1 is SGDLS and CDR2 is YYNGEE. The CDR3 DNA follows: TGTGCCAGCAGCGTAGAGGCTGGAACCCCTTGGGGATTCTACGAGCAGTACTTC. Translating gives CASSVEAGTPWGFYEQYF.

This clonotype was counted many times. V usage is TRBV24-1 and J usage is TRBJ2-4, with TRBD2 matching 11 bases. Germline trimming cut 3 bases from V and 9 bases from J; bases unmatched to any gene: 9. The CDR3 covers 16 residues. Looked up from germline, CDR1 is KGHDR and CDR2 is SFDVKD. The CDR3 nucleotides are TGTGCCACCAGTGATCCCACTAGCGGGGGCGGCGGCATTCAGTACTTC. Encoded protein: CATSDPTSGGGGIQYF.

This clonotype was observed a handful of times. This chain joins TRBV20-1 and TRBJ1-2; D is unclear. The V end lost 6 bases, the J end lost 1 base, and 12 bases lay between the germline ends. Germline V gene sequence: CDR1 DFQATT, CDR2 SNEGSKA (reference sequence). The CDR3 runs 13 residues. The CDR3 coding sequence is TGCAGTGCGGAGACTAGAGTTAACTATGGCTACACCTTC. This gives the protein CSAETRVNYGYTF.

This clonotype was recorded many times. This rearrangement joins TRBV9 to TRBJ2-7; TRBD1 agrees at 7 bases. The germline V gene encodes CDR1 SGDLS and CDR2 YYNGEE. The CDR3 consists of 16 residues. With 1 base clipped from V and 0 bases from J, the junction kept 7 bases outside the gene matches. CDR3 DNA sequence: TGTGCCAGCAGCGTACACGACAGGGTCAGCTCCTACGAGCAGTACTTC. Its protein is CASSVHDRVSSYEQYF.

This clonotype appeared once. The gene calls are TRBV20-1 and TRBJ1-1, with 11 bases matching TRBD1. V was clipped by 6 bases and J by 5 bases; unmatched bases: 5. The CDR3 runs to 13 residues. In germline, CDR1 is DFQATT, CDR2 SNEGSKA (reference sequence). The CDR3 loop is CSALGTGGTEAFF. In nucleotides, the CDR3 is TGCAGTGCCCTAGGGACAGGGGGAACTGAAGCTTTCTTT.

There are many counts of this clonotype. V and J are TRBV5-1 and TRBJ1-2; D is uncertain. Trimming took off 3 bases at V and 10 bases at J, with 7 bases between the two ends. Germline lookup yields CDR1 SGHRS and CDR2 YFSETQ. The CDR3 is 10 amino acids. DNA of the CDR3: TGCGCCAGCAGCTCCAATGACTACACCTTC. Residues: CASSSNDYTF.

The chain has TRBV5-1 and TRBJ1-1; possible D gene TRBD1, 5 bases. The CDR3 totals 13 residues. Germline CDR1 and CDR2: SGHRS and YFSETQ. The V and J ends lost 4 bases and 6 bases respectively, with 13 bases between them. CDR3 coding DNA: TGCGCCAGCAGCCTGGGACCTCAGGCTGAAGCTTTCTTT. Translating it yields CASSLGPQAEAFF.

This clonotype was seen ten or more times. This chain uses TRBV12-3 or TRBV12-4 with TRBJ2-5, with D possibly being TRBD1 (8 bases). The CDR3 contains 16 residues. Trimming removed 6 bases from V and 4 bases from J, with 21 bases in between. This CDR3 is CASSTRTGRGGETQYF. The CDR3 region has the DNA TGTGCCAGCAGCACACGGACAGGGAGGGGTGGAGAGACCCAGTACTTC.

This clonotype appeared many times. V is TRBV12-3 or TRBV12-4 and J is TRBJ2-2; 7 bases match TRBD1. This CDR3 comprises 15 residues. V trimming: 4 bases; J trimming: 4 bases; junction bases outside the gene matches: 6. Here the CDR3 reads CASSYRGSGTGELFF. As DNA, the CDR3 is TGTGCCAGCAGTTACAGGGGCTCGGGCACCGGGGAGCTGTTTTTT.

In this sample, this clonotype turned up a few times. This chain links TRBV12-3 or TRBV12-4 with TRBJ1-2, with D possibly TRBD1 on 6 matching bases. The V end lost 2 bases, the J end lost 4 bases, and 11 bases lay between the germline ends. The CDR3 totals 14 residues. DNA of the CDR3: TGTGCCAGCAGTTTATACAGGGCCGGCTATGGCTACACCTTC. Translated, it gives CASSLYRAGYGYTF.

As DNA, the CDR3 is TGTGCCACCAGTGATTTGCAAGGGCGGGGGAAGGGCACAGATACGCAGTATTTT. Translation gives CATSDLQGRGKGTDTQYF. The chain links TRBV24-1 to TRBJ2-3; 7 nucleotides agree with TRBD2. This CDR3 contains 18 residues. Germline V gene sequence: CDR1 KGHDR, CDR2 SFDVKD. J lost 1 base, V lost 0 bases, and 9 bases had no gene match.

The gene calls are TRBV20-1 and TRBJ1-1; D uncertain. V lost 2 bases, J lost 2 bases, and 9 bases lay in between. The CDR3 spans 13 residues. Germline-derived CDR1 and CDR2 are DFQATT and SNEGSKA (reference sequence). CDR3 in DNA: TGCAGTGCTAGATCTGATCCAAACACTGAAGCTTTCTTT. Amino acids: CSARSDPNTEAFF.

The CDR3 sequence: CASSSSGSETDTQYF. The CDR3 nucleotides are TGTGCCAGCAGCTCGAGCGGGAGTGAGACAGATACGCAGTATTTT. The chain employs TRBV11-2 and TRBJ2-3; 8 nucleotides agree with TRBD2. The germline gives CDR1 SGHAT, CDR2 FQNNGV. The CDR3 length is 15 residues. Trimming took 4 bases from V and 3 from J; bases not matched to a gene: 6.